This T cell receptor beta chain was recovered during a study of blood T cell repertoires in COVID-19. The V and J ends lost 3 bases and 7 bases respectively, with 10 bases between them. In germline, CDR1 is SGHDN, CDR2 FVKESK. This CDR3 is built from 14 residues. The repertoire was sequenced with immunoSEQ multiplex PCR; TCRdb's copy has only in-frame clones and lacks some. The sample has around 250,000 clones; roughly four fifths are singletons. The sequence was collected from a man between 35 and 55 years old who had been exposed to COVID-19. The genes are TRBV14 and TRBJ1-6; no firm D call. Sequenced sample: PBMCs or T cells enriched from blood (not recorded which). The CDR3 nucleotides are TGTGCCAGCAGCCAGTCAACAGCCAATTCACCCCTCCACTTT. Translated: CASSQSTANSPLHF.